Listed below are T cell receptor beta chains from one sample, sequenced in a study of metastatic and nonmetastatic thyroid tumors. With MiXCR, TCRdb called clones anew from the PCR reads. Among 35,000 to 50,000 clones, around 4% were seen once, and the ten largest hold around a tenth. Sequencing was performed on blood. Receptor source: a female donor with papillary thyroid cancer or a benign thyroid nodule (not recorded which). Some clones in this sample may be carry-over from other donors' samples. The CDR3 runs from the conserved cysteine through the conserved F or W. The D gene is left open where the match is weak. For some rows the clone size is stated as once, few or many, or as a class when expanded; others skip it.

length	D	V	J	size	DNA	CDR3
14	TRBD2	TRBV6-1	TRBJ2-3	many	TGTGCCAGCAGGGGGACTAGCCCCCAAGATACGCAGTATTTT	CASRGTSPQDTQYF
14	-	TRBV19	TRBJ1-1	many	TGTGCCAGTAGTATTAGGGCAGGGAACACTGAAGCTTTCTTT	CASSIRAGNTEAFF
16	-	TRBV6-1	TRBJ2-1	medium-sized	TGTGCCAGCAGTGAATTCGAGCGGACTATGTACAATGAGCAGTTCTTC	CASSEFERTMYNEQFF
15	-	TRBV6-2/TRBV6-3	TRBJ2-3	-	TGTGCCAGCACTTTGACTATCGGGAGCAAAGAGACGCAGTATTTT	CASTLTIGSKETQYF
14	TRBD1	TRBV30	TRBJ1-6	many	TGTGCCTGGAGTTTCACAGGGGATAATTCACCCCTCCACTTT	CAWSFTGDNSPLHF
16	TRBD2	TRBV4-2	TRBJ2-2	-	TGTGCCAGCAGCCCCCTAGCGGACACGAACACCGGGGAGCTGTTTTTT	CASSPLADTNTGELFF
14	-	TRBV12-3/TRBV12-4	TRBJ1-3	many	TGTGCCAGCAGGAGCGAAACAGGGAGAAACACCATATATTTT	CASRSETGRNTIYF
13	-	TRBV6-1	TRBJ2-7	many	TGTGCCAGCAGTACCGTCGTAGGCTACGAGCAGTACTTC	CASSTVVGYEQYF
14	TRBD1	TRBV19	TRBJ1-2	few	TGTGCCAGTAGTAAGGACAGGGGATACTATGGCTACACCTTC	CASSKDRGYYGYTF
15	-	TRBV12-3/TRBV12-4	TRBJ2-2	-	TGTGCCAGCAGTTTATCGCTAAGGGGGGCCGGGGAGCTGTTTTTT	CASSLSLRGAGELFF
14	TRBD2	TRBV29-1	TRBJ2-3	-	TGCACCGTGGAGCCTAGCGGACGCACCGATACGCAGTATTTT	CTVEPSGRTDTQYF
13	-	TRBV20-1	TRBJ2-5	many	TGCAGTGCTAGAGATCCTTTCCAAGAGACCCAGTACTTC	CSARDPFQETQYF
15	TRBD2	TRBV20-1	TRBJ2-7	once	TGCAGTGCTGGCGGACTAGCGGGAGACTACTACGAGCAGCACTTC	CSAGGLAGDYYEQHF
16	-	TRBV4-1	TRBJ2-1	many	TGCGCCAGCAGCCAAGATCAAAGGCCACCACCCAATGAGCAGTTCTTC	CASSQDQRPPPNEQFF
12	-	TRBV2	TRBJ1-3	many	TGTGCCAGCAGTGCCACGCTAAACACCATATATTTT	CASSATLNTIYF
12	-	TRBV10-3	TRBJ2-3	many	TGTGCCATCAGTGAGACAGGAGATACGCAGTATTTT	CAISETGDTQYF
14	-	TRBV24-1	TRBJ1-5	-	TGTGCCACCAGCGAACAGGGTAGCAATAAGCCCAAGCATTTT	CATSEQGSNKPKHF
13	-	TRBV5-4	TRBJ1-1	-	TGTGCCAGCAGCTTGGAGGGGTACACTGAAGCTGTCTTT	CASSLEGYTEAVF
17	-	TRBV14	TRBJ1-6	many	TGTGCCAGCAGCCATTTCCAGGGAGGAACCTATAATTCACCCCTCCACTTT	CASSHFQGGTYNSPLHF
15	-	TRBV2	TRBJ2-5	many	TGTGCCAGCAGCGCCGCCGACAGGACCCAAGAGACCCAGTACTTC	CASSAADRTQETQYF
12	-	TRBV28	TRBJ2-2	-	TGTGCCAGCAGCCGACAGAACGGGGAGCTGTTTTTT	CASSRQNGELFF
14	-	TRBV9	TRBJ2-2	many	TGTGCCAGCAGACGACTAGTGAACACCGGGGAGCTGTTTTTT	CASRRLVNTGELFF
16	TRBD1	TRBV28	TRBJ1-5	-	TGTGCCAGCAGTCCAATGGACAGGGCGGTTTATCAGCCCCAGCATTTT	CASSPMDRAVYQPQHF
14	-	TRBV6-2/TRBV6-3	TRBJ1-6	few	TGTGCCAGCAGAATTACAGGGTACGGTTCACCCCTCCACTTT	CASRITGYGSPLHF
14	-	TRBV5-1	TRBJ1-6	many	TGCGCCAGCAGCTCCGGGACGGGAAGCTCACCCCTCCACTTT	CASSSGTGSSPLHF
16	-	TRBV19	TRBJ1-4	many	TGTGCCAGTAGTATTACATTCCGGACTCCTAATGAAAAACTGTTTTTT	CASSITFRTPNEKLFF
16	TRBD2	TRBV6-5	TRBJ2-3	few	TGTGCCAGCAGTTACTCAGGGCTAGCGGGCACAGATACGCAGTATTTT	CASSYSGLAGTDTQYF
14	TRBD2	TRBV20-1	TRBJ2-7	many	TGCAGTGCTAGACGACTAGCGGGGGCCTACGAGCAGTACTTC	CSARRLAGAYEQYF
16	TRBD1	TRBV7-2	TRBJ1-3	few	TGTGCCATCAGCTTCGGGTCAGGGGGCTTTGGAAACACCATATGTTTT	CAISFGSGGFGNTICF
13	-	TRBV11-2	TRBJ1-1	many	TGTGCCAGCAGCTTAGGGGATAACACTGAAGCTTTCTTT	CASSLGDNTEAFF
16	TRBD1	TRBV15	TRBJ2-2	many	TGTGCCACCAGTGGATTGAGGGGGCGGAACACCGGGGAGCTGTTTTTT	CATSGLRGRNTGELFF
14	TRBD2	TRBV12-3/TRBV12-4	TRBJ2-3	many	TGTGCCATCTCGGGGGAGGGGAGAGCAGATACGCAGTATTTT	CAISGEGRADTQYF
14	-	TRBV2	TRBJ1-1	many	TGTGCCAGCACTGAAAGTAGCGGGAAAACTGAAGCTTTCTTT	CASTESSGKTEAFF
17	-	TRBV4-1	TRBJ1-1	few	TGCGCCAGCAGCCAATTATTCGTCCGGGGGATGGGCACTGAAGCTTTCTTT	CASSQLFVRGMGTEAFF
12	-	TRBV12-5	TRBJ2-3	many	TGTGCTAGTGGTTTGGGGGGAGATACGCAGTATTTT	CASGLGGDTQYF
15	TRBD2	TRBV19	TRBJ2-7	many	TGTGCCAGTAGTATGGGAGGGGAAGGTCCCTACGAGCAGTACTTC	CASSMGGEGPYEQYF
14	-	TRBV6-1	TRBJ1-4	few	TGTGCCAGCAGTGAGGGCTTAAGTAATGAAAAACTGTTTTTT	CASSEGLSNEKLFF
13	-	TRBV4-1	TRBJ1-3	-	TGCGCCAGCAGCGACCGGCTGGGAAACACCATATATTTT	CASSDRLGNTIYF
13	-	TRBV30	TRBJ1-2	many	TGTGCCTGGAGTGTAGTGGGGCCCTATGGCTACACCTTC	CAWSVVGPYGYTF
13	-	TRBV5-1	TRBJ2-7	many	TGCGCCAGCAGCTTACGGGATCTCGACGAGCAGTACTTC	CASSLRDLDEQYF
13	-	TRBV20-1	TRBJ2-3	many	TGCAGTGGAGGGTCCCAAACACCCGATACGCAGTATTTT	CSGGSQTPDTQYF
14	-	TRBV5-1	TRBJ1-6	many	TGCGCCAGCAGCTTGGAGGGGAACAATTCACCCCTCCACTTT	CASSLEGNNSPLHF
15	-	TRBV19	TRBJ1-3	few	TGTGCCAGTAGTATCTCGGTGGCGGTGGTAAACACCATATATTTT	CASSISVAVVNTIYF
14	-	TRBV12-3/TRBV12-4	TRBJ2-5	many	TGTGCCAGCAGTTTAGGGCTAAGAGAAGAGACCCAGTACTTC	CASSLGLREETQYF
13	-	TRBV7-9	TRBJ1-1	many	TGTGCCAGCAGCGCCACTGGAAACACTGAAGCTTTCTTT	CASSATGNTEAFF
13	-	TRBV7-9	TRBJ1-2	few	TGTGCCAGCAGCTTAGGGGGGGCCACTGGCTACACCTTC	CASSLGGATGYTF
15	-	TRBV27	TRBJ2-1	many	TGTGCCAGCAGTTTATTGGCTGGGACCGGCAATGAGCAGTTCTTC	CASSLLAGTGNEQFF
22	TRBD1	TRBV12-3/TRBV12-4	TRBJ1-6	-	TGTGCCAGCACCTCTAGCCCCCGATTCGGACAGGGGTTCGGTTTCGATAATTCACCCCTCCACTTT	CASTSSPRFGQGFGFDNSPLHF
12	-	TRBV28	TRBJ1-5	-	TGTGCCAGCAATTCCCTAAATCAGCCCCAGCAGTTT	CASNSLNQPQQF
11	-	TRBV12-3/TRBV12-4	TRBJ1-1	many	TGTGCCAGCAGTCCAGGGGCCGAAGCTTTCTTT	CASSPGAEAFF